This TCR beta chain stems from a study of regulatory T cells in long-lasting Graves disease. Study background: A definition of persistent Graves' disease required over 5 years of antithyroid drugs plus positive TSH receptor antibodies. General study findings and limits: Persistent Graves' patients possessed reduced TCR diversity relative to recently diagnosed ones. There was favoring of TRBV28, TRBJ1-2 and TRBJ2-5 in persistent disease. Among persistent patients, a larger number of public clonotypes were shared (about 3,000) than among newly diagnosed patients (approximately 970).

Time point of the sample: persistent/refractory GD, antithyroid drugs over 5 years with positive TRAb. RNA isolated from PBMCs was used to make the TCR library. The CDR3 is made up of 14 amino acids. Trimming removed 5 bases at V and 8 bases at J, with 18 bases between. Germline V gives CDR1 SEHNR, CDR2 FQNEAQ (reference sequence). The TCR beta library used iRepertoire HTBI primers with Arm-PCR amplification of CDR3. One entry per CDR3 protein results from TCRdb running MiXCR on the multiplex PCR reads. Of 400,000 to 450,000 distinct CDR3 sequences listed, about 25% were seen once; the top ten hold over 25%. This clonotype was seen more than once but under ten times. Antigen: not known.

V and J are TRBV7-9 and TRBJ1-2; D is undetermined. The sequence derives from a female donor with Graves disease. Sequenced material: peripheral blood mononuclear cells (PBMCs), taken when the disease was refractory, from a patient treated with antithyroid drugs. Here the CDR3 reads CASSRNRDERGYTF. The CDR3 DNA follows: TGTGCCAGCAGCCGTAACCGAGACGAGCGGGGCTACACCTTC.